These 16 T cell receptor beta chains were sequenced from one sample in a study of technical replicates of blood from several donors. Assay: immunoSEQ multiplex PCR; the TCRdb copy retains only in-frame clones and omits some. The top ten hold approximately 0.2% of the sample, which has approximately 100,000 clones, 96% seen once. Sequenced: T cells isolated from PBMCs. The receptor source for this set is a human donor in good health.

Of note for this clone: The same CDR3 can be traced to other DNA sequences in this sample. This sequence joins TRBV5-1 and TRBJ1-2, with D perhaps TRBD1 (5 bases). Germline assignment: CDR1 SGHRS and CDR2 YFSETQ. The CDR3 is 14 residues long. The germline V and J ends were trimmed by 0 bases and 2 bases, with 8 bases remaining between them. For the CDR3, the DNA is TGCGCCAGCAGCTTGGGGCAGGGAAACTATGGCTACACCTTC. Translated, it gives CASSLGQGNYGYTF.

This chain uses TRBV28 with TRBJ1-2; D is uncertain. The V gene's germline CDR1 is MDHEN and CDR2 SYDVKM. With 4 bases removed from V and 8 bases from J, the gap between germline ends came to 11 bases. This CDR3 has 12 amino acids. The CDR3 spells CASSSPFEGYTF. The DNA of the CDR3 is TGTGCCAGCAGTTCCCCATTCGAGGGCTACACCTTC.

The chain carries TRBV28 and TRBJ1-2, with D uncertain. The V and J ends lost 6 bases and 4 bases respectively, with 9 bases between them. Germline CDR1 MDHEN, CDR2 SYDVKM. The CDR3 runs to 12 residues. CDR3 nucleotides: TGTGCCAGCAGCCCCAGGATCTATGGCTACACCTTC. Its translation is CASSPRIYGYTF.

V is TRBV7-9 and J is TRBJ2-7; the match to TRBD2 covers 8 bases. CDR3 length: 17 residues. After removal of 5 bases from V and 3 bases from J, the junction contained 15 bases not matched to a gene. The germline V gene encodes CDR1 SEHNR and CDR2 FQNEAQ (reference sequence). The CDR3 is CASSRHHPGLVGYEQYF. The CDR3 DNA reads TGTGCCAGCAGCAGACACCATCCGGGACTAGTTGGCTACGAGCAGTACTTC.

This rearrangement joins TRBV28 to TRBJ2-5; possible D gene TRBD1, 6 bases. V lost 5 bases and J 5 bases, leaving 18 bases between the germline ends. Germline lookup yields CDR1 MDHEN and CDR2 SYDVKM. The CDR3 runs 15 residues. Here the CDR3 reads CASSPSVVRGETQYF. CDR3 DNA sequence: TGTGCCAGCAGTCCTTCGGTTGTTAGGGGGGAGACCCAGTACTTC.

This clone was recorded once. The chain has TRBV11-2 and TRBJ2-7; 7 bases line up with TRBD2. The CDR3 runs 12 residues. The ends lost 5 bases at V and 5 bases at J; junction bases unmatched: 3. Germline CDR1 is SGHAT and CDR2 is FQNNGV. The CDR3 DNA reads as TGTGCCAGCAGCCGGGACTATAACGAGCAGTACTTC. Protein: CASSRDYNEQYF.

The J gene is TRBJ2-1, the V gene TRBV4-2, with 10 bases that match TRBD2. The CDR3 length is 17 residues. J gave up 3 bases and V 0 bases, and 5 bases lay outside the gene matches. The germline CDR1 and CDR2 sequences are LGHNA and YNFKEQ. In nucleotides, the CDR3 is TGTGCCAGCAGCCAAGATGGACTAGCGGCTTTCTACAATGAGCAGTTCTTC. This gives the protein CASSQDGLAAFYNEQFF.

The chain employs TRBV18 and TRBJ1-1; D possibly corresponds to TRBD1 (5 bases). V lost 8 bases, J lost 1 base, and 11 bases lay in between. There are 13 residues in the CDR3. CDR1 and CDR2 from the germline V gene are KGHSH and LQKENI. CDR3: CASAGGENTEAFF. Written as DNA, the CDR3 is TGTGCCAGCGCTGGGGGGGAGAACACTGAAGCTTTCTTT. Complete variable domain (other parts from reference TRBV18 and TRBJ1-1): NAGVMQNPRHLVRRRGQEARLRCSPMKGHSHVYWYRQLPEEGLKFMVYLQKENIIDESGMPKERFSAEFPKEGPSILRIQQVVRGDSAAYFCASAGGENTEAFFGQGTRLTVV.

The chain uses TRBV6-5 and TRBJ2-3; 9 nucleotides align to TRBD2. V lost 4 bases, J lost 4 bases, and 9 bases stayed unmatched. CDR3 length: 16 amino acids. Germline CDR1 MNHEY, CDR2 SVGAGI. Here the CDR3 reads CASSSESGGPADTQYF. The CDR3 coding sequence is TGTGCCAGCAGTTCAGAGAGCGGGGGGCCAGCAGATACGCAGTATTTT.

This chain uses TRBV9 with TRBJ2-6, with TRBD2 as a possible D gene (6 bases). CDR1 is SGDLS and CDR2 is YYNGEE in the germline V gene. Trimming pared 2 bases from V and 2 bases from J, leaving 11 bases between. CDR3 length equals 16 residues. The CDR3 coding sequence is TGTGCCAGCAGCGTTAGCGGTTTTACTGGGGCCAACGTCCTGACTTTC. Protein product: CASSVSGFTGANVLTF.

This sequence joins TRBV6-4 and TRBJ1-1; no definite D call. CDR3 length: 14 residues. Trimming shortened V by 2 bases and J by 4 bases, and 11 bases separated the two germline ends. Germline loops: CDR1 MRHNA, CDR2 SNTAGT. The CDR3 nucleotides read TGTGCCAGCAGTGACCGCCGGGGAGCCACTGAAGCTTTCTTT. Its translation: CASSDRRGATEAFF.

The V gene is TRBV4-1, the J gene TRBJ2-7; 11 bases are a match to TRBD2. The germline gives CDR1 MGHRA, CDR2 YSYEKL. The CDR3 has 18 residues. J lost 0 bases, V lost 3 bases, and 10 bases had no gene match. The DNA for the CDR3 is TGCGCCAGCAGCCATCTTGCTAGCGGGGGGTCTAGCTCCTACGAGCAGTACTTC. Amino acid sequence: CASSHLASGGSSSYEQYF.

J is TRBJ2-7 and V is TRBV19, with a possible D match to TRBD1 (6 bases). Germline loops: CDR1 LNHDA, CDR2 SQIVND (reference sequence). CDR3 length: 13 residues. V lost 6 bases and J 5 bases, leaving 14 bases between the germline ends. CDR3 residues: CASRPVGGNEQYF. In nucleotides, the CDR3 is TGTGCCAGTAGGCCTGTAGGGGGAAACGAGCAGTACTTC.

The V call is TRBV5-6, the J call TRBJ1-1, with D perhaps matching TRBD1 (6 bases). Deletions cut 2 bases from V and 1 base from J, with 15 bases between. The CDR3 has 16 amino acids. CDR1 is SGHDT and CDR2 is YYEEEE in the germline V gene. Here the CDR3 DNA reads TGTGCCAGCAGCTTAAGGGGGAGGGACGAGAACACTGAAGCTTTCTTT. Translating it yields CASSLRGRDENTEAFF.

The rearrangement joins TRBV28 to TRBJ1-3; D is uncertain. The germline CDR1 and CDR2 sequences are MDHEN and SYDVKM. This CDR3 contains 14 residues. V dropped 3 bases and J dropped 0 bases, with 6 bases sitting between them. The CDR3, as DNA: TGTGCCAGCAGTTTCGTTAGCTCTGGAAACACCATATATTTT. It yields the protein CASSFVSSGNTIYF. The complete variable domain, with remaining parts taken from reference TRBV28 and TRBJ1-3, reads DVKVTQSSRYLVKRTGEKVFLECVQDMDHENMFWYRQDPGLGLRLIYFSYDVKMKEKGDIPEGYSVSREKKERFSLILESASTNQTSMYLCASSFVSSGNTIYFGEGSWLTVV.

A single count supports this clone. The CDR3, as DNA: TGTGCCATCCTGCTGACTAGCGGGGGGCCCCAAGAGACCCAGTACTTC. Translating it yields CAILLTSGGPQETQYF. The V gene is TRBV6-4, the J gene TRBJ2-5, with TRBD2 identical over 13 bases. With 10 bases clipped from V and 1 base from J, the junction kept 9 bases outside the gene matches. The germline V gene encodes CDR1 MRHNA and CDR2 SNTAGT. The CDR3 covers 16 residues.